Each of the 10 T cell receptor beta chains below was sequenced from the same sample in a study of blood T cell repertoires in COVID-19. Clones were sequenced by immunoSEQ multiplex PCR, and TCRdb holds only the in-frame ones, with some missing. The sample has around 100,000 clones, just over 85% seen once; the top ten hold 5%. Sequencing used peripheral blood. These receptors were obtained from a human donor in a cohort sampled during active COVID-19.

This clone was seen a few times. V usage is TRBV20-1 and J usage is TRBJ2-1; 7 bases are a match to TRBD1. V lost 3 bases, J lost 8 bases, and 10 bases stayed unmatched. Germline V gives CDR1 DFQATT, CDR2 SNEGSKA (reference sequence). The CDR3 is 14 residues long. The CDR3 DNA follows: TGCAGTGCTAGTTCCGGGACAGCGGTCGATGAGCAGTTCTTC. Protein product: CSASSGTAVDEQFF.

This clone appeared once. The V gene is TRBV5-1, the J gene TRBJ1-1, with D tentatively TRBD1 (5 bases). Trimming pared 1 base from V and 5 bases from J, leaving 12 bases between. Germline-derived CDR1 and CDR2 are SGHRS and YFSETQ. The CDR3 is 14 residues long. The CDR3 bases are TGCGCCAGCAGCTTGTTGGAGGGGTGGACTGAAGCTTTCTTT. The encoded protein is CASSLLEGWTEAFF.

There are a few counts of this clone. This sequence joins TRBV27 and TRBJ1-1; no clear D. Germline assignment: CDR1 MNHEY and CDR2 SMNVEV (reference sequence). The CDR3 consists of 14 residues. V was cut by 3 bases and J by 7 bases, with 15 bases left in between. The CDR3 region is CASSLALAIGEAFF. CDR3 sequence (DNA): TGTGCCAGCAGTTTGGCTTTAGCAATTGGTGAAGCTTTCTTT.

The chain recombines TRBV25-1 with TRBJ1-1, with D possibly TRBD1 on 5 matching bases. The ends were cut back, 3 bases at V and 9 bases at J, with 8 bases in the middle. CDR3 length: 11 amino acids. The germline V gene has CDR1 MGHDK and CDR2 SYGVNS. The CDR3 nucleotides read TGTGCCAGCAGTGAGCCAGGGAAAGCTTTCTTT. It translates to CASSEPGKAFF.

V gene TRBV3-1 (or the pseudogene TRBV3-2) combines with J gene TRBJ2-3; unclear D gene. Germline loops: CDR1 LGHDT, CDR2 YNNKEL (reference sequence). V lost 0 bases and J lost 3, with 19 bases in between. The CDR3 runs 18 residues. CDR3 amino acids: CASSQERTLRPETDTQYF. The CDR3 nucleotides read TGTGCCAGCAGCCAAGAAAGAACCCTACGGCCGGAGACAGATACGCAGTATTTT.

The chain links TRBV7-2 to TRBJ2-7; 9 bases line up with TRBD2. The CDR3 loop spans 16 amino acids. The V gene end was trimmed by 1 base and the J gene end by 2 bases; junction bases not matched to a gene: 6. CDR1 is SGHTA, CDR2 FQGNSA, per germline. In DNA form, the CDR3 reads TGTGCCAGCAGCTTAGAGAGCTCTAGCGGGACCTACGAGCAGTACTTC. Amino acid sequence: CASSLESSSGTYEQYF.

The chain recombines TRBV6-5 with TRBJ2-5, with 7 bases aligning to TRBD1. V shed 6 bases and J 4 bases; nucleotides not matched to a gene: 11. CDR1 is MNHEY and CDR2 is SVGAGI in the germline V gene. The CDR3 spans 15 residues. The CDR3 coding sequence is TGTGCCAGCAGGACCGAGACAGGGCTGCCAGAGACCCAGTACTTC. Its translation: CASRTETGLPETQYF.

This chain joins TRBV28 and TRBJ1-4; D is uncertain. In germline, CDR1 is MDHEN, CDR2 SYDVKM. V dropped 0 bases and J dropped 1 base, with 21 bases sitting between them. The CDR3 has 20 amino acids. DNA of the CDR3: TGTGCCAGCAGTTTATGGTCGGGGTCAAGGGCTGAGGAAACTAATGAAAAACTGTTTTTT. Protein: CASSLWSGSRAEETNEKLFF.

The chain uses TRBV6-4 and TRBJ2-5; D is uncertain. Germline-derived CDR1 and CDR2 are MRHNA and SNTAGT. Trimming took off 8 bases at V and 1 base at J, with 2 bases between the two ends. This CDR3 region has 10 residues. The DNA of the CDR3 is TGTGCCAGCCTCCAAGAGACCCAGTACTTC. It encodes CASLQETQYF.

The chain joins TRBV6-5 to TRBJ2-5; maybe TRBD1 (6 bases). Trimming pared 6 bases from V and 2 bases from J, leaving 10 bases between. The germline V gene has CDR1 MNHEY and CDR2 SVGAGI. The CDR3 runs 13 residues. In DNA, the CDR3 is TGTGCCAGCAGAGGACAGAAGCAAGAGACCCAGTACTTC. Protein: CASRGQKQETQYF.